One sample yielded the 2 T cell receptor beta chains listed below, sequenced in a study of siplizumab effects on memory and regulatory T cells. TCRdb's table, derived via immunoSEQ multiplex PCR, lists solely in-frame clones and lacks some. The data show 50,000 or so clones, about 90% seen once. Sequencing used naive CD8+ T cells sorted from blood. These receptors were obtained from a human donor in good health.

This chain uses TRBV9 with TRBJ2-7; tentatively, D is TRBD1 (6 bases). Trimming took 0 bases from V and 7 from J, leaving 11 bases between them. Germline V gene sequence: CDR1 SGDLS, CDR2 YYNGEE. The CDR3 has 13 amino acids. The CDR3 DNA is TGTGCCAGCAGCGTAGCTCGGCAGGGGGAGCAGTACTTC. This encodes CASSVARQGEQYF.

This clone was seen once. The J gene is TRBJ2-7, the V gene TRBV4-1; D is possibly TRBD2 (7 bases). Germline CDR1 MGHRA, CDR2 YSYEKL. Trimming cost V 0 bases and J 2 bases, with 11 bases left between them. CDR3 length: 15 residues. CDR3 coding DNA: TGCGCCAGCAGCCAAGACGGGGGGCTTACCTACGAGCAGTACTTC. It is translated as CASSQDGGLTYEQYF.